The sample holds one count of the clone carrying this TCR beta chain. Antigen: not known. The V gene's germline CDR1 is ENHRY and CDR2 SYGVKD. V trimming: 7 bases; J trimming: 0 bases; junction bases outside the gene matches: 7. This CDR3 spans 15 amino acids. Sequenced by immunoSEQ multiplex PCR; TCRdb stores in-frame clones only, minus some. The profile shows about 190,000 clones, over 85% of them singletons. This record belongs to a study of T cell responses to AZD1222 COVID-19 vaccine. Notes on the study in general: Among those given AZD1222, only six were seropositive at baseline. A mostly white British donor set with more females was recruited, and clonal diversity was possibly underestimated. The reported proportion of spike-specific TCRs targeting unmutated variant regions was nearly half. Repertoires were obtained solely post-peak T cell response.

The sequencing used peripheral blood, collected 28 days after the second dose of the MenACWY control vaccine. The chain carries TRBV10-3 and TRBJ2-3, with 7 bases fitting TRBD1. This clonotype originated in an adult who received the MenACWY meningococcal vaccine as a control. The CDR3 sequence: CAITTGTDSTDTQYF. CDR3 sequence (DNA): TGTGCCATCACCACCGGGACAGACAGCACAGATACGCAGTATTTT.